This T cell receptor beta chain was recorded in a study of beta chain features in type 1 diabetes. Expressed TCRB transcripts were sequenced, since all the RNA that had been isolated was reverse transcribed. Repertoires were generated with immunoSEQ multiplex PCR, while TCRdb's copy carries only in-frame clones and drops some. In the table there are 850,000 to 900,000 clones, under 20% of which are singletons. V was pared by 2 bases and J by 0 bases, with 8 bases between. Germline CDR1 reads SGHTA; CDR2 reads FQGTGA. The CDR3 totals 15 residues. The rearrangement uses TRBV7-3 and TRBJ2-1; no definite D call. The sequence was collected from a woman aged 18-29 years in good health. Sequenced sample: naive CD4+ T cells from blood. CDR3 sequence: CASSLHASSYNEQFF. The CDR3 DNA sequence: TGTGCCAGCAGCTTACACGCAAGCTCCTACAATGAGCAGTTCTTC.